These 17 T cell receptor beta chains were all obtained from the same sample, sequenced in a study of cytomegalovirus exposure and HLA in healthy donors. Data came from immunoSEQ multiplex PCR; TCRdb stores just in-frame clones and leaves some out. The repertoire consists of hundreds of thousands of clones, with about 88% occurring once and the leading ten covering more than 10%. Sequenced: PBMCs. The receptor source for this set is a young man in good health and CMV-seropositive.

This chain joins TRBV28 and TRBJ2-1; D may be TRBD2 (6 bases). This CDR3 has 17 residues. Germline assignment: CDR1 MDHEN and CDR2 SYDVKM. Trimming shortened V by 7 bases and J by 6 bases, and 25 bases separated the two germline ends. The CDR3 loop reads CASKPVIGDSWANEQFF. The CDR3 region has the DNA TGTGCCAGCAAACCAGTCATCGGGGACTCCTGGGCCAATGAGCAGTTCTTC.

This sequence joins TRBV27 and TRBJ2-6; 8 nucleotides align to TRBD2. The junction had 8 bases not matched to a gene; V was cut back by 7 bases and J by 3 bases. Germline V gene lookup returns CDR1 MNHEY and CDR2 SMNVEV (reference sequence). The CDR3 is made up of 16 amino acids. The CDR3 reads CASTPLRGGGANVLTF. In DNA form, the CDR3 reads TGTGCCAGCACCCCACTCCGGGGGGGTGGGGCCAACGTCCTGACTTTC.

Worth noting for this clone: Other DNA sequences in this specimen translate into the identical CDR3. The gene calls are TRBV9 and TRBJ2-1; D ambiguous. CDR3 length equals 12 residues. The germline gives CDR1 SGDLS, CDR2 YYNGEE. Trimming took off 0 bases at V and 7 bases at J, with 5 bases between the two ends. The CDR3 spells CASSVGSNEQFF. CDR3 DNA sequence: TGTGCCAGCAGCGTAGGGAGTAATGAGCAGTTCTTC.

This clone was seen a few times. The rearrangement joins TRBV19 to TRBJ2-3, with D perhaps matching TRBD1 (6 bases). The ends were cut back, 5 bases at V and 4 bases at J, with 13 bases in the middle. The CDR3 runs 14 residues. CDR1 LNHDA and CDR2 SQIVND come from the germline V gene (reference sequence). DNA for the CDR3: TGTGCCAGTAGTTCACCTCAGGGGCCAGATACGCAGTATTTT. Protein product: CASSSPQGPDTQYF.

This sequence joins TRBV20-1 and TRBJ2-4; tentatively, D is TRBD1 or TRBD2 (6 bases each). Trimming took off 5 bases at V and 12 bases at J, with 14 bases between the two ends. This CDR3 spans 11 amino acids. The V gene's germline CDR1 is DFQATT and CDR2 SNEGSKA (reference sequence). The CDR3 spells CSAWGARGQYF. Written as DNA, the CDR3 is TGCAGTGCTTGGGGGGCGAGAGGTCAGTACTTC.

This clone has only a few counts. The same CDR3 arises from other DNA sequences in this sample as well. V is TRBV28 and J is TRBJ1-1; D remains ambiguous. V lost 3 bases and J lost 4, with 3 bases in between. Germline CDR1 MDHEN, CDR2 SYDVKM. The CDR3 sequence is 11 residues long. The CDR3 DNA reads TGTGCCAGCAGTTTGGCCACTGAAGCTTTCTTT. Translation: CASSLATEAFF.

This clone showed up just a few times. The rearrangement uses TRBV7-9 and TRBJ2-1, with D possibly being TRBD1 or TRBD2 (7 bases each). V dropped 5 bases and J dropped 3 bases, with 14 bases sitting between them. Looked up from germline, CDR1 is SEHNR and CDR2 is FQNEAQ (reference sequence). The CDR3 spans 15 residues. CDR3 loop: CASSQTGEGYNEQFF. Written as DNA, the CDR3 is TGTGCCAGCAGCCAAACAGGGGAGGGCTACAATGAGCAGTTCTTC.

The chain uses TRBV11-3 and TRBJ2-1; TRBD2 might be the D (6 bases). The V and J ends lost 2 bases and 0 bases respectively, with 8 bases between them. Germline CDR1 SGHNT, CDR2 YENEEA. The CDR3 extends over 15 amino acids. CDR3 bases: TGTGCCAGCAGCTTAATCGGGGGCTCCTACAATGAGCAGTTCTTC. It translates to CASSLIGGSYNEQFF.

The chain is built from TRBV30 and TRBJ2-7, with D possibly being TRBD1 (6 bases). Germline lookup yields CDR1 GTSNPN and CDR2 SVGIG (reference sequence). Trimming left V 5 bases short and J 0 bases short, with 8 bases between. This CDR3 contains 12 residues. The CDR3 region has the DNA TGTGCCTGGGCGGACAGCTCCTACGAGCAGTACTTC. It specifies CAWADSSYEQYF. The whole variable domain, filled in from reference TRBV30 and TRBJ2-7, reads SQTIHQWPATLVQPVGSPLSLECTVEGTSNPNLYWYRQAAGRGLQLLFYSVGIGQISSEVPQNLSASRPQDRQFILSSKKLLLSDSGFYLCAWADSSYEQYFGPGTRLTVT.

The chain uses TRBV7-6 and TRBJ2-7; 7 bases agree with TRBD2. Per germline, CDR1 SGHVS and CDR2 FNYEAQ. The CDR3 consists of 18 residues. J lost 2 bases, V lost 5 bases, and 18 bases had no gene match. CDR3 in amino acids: CASSPYQGLAADPYEQYF. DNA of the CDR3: TGTGCCAGCAGCCCCTACCAGGGTCTAGCGGCCGACCCCTACGAGCAGTACTTC.

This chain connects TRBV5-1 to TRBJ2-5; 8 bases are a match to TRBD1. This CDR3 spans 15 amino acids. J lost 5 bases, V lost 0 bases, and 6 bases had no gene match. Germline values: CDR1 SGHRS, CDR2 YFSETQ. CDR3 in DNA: TGCGCCAGCAGCTTGGAAACAGGGGGATATGAGACCCAGTACTTC. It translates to CASSLETGGYETQYF.

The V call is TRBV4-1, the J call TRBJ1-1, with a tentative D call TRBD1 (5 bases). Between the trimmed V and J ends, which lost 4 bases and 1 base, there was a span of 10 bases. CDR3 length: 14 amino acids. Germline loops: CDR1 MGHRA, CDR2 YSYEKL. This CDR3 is CASSLYGGNTEAFF. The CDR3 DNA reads TGCGCCAGCAGCCTCTACGGGGGGAACACTGAAGCTTTCTTT.

The CDR3 loop reads CASRAGGGGNEQFF. The CDR3 region has the DNA TGTGCCAGCAGGGCGGGGGGCGGTGGGAATGAGCAGTTCTTC. The chain carries TRBV28 and TRBJ2-1, with 8 bases aligning to TRBD2. Looked up from germline, CDR1 is MDHEN and CDR2 is SYDVKM. J gave up 7 bases and V 6 bases, and 8 bases lay outside the gene matches. This CDR3 spans 14 amino acids.

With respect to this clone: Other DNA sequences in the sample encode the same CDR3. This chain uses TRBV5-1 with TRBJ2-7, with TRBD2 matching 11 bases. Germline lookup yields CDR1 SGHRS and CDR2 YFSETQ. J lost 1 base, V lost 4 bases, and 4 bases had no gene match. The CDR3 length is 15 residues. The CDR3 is CASSRGTSGSYEQYF. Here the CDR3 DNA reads TGCGCCAGCAGCCGGGGGACTAGCGGTTCCTACGAGCAGTACTTC.

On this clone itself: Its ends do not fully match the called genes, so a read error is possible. DNA of the CDR3: TGTGCCAGCAGCGAAGTCTGGGGGCACTCCTACGAGCAGTACTTC. It specifies CASSEVWGHSYEQYF. The genes are TRBV2 and TRBJ2-7; tentative D call: TRBD1 (6 bases). Germline CDR1 and CDR2: SNHLY and FYNNEI. This CDR3 has 15 residues.

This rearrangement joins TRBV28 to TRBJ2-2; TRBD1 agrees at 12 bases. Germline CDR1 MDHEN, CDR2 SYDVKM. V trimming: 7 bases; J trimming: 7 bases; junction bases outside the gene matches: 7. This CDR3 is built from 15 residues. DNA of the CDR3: TGTGCCAGCACTATACGGGACAGGGGGCTCGGGGAGCTGTTTTTT. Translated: CASTIRDRGLGELFF.

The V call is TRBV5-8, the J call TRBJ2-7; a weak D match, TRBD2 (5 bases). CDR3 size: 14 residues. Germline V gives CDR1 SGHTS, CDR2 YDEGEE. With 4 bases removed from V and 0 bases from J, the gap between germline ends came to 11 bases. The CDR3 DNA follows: TGTGCCAGCAGCCAAACTAGATTCTCCTACGAGCAGTACTTC. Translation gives CASSQTRFSYEQYF.